The clone carrying this T cell receptor (beta chain) has more than one count but fewer than ten. Its matching antigen is unknown. The data are from a study of CD8 T cells in ankylosing spondylitis. The V end lost 2 bases, the J end lost 4 bases, and 18 bases lay between the germline ends. The CDR3 contains 16 residues. Germline CDR1 MNHEY, CDR2 SMNVEV (reference sequence). Study-wide results and caveats: Disease-linked clones proved CD8+ and comparatively uncommon in peripheral blood. Reportedly, significant enrichment of disease-linked clones occurred in matched ankylosing spondylitis synovial fluid. It appeared that ankylosing spondylitis blood was characterized by a TCR beta motif of under ten highly homologous variants.

TCRdb re-derived calls from the 5' RACE reads in MiXCR, one entry per CDR3 protein. The sample has approximately 350,000 distinct CDR3 sequences, 20% to 25% seen once. V is TRBV27 and J is TRBJ2-7; unclear D gene. The sequenced sample consisted of blood, either unsorted or a sorted T cell fraction (not recorded which). The sequence derives from a male donor with ankylosing spondylitis or in good health (not recorded which). CDR3 protein: CASSLAWGGQPYEQYF. The CDR3 coding sequence is TGTGCCAGCAGTTTAGCTTGGGGTGGCCAGCCTTACGAGCAGTACTTC.